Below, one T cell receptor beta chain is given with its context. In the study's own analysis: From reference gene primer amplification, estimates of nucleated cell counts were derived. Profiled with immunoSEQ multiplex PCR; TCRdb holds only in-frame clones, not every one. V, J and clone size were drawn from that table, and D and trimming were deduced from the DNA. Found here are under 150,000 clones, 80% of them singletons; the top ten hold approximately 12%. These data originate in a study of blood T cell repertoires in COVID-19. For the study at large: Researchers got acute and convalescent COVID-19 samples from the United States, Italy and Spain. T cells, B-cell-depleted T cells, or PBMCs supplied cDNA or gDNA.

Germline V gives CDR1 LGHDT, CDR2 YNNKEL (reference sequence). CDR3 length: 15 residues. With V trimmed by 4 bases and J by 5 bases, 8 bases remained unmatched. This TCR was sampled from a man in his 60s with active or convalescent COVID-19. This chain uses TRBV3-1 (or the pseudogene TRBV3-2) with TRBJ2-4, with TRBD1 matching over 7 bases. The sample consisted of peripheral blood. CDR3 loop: CASSLKTGWENIQYF. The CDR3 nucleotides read TGTGCCAGCAGCCTAAAGACAGGGTGGGAAAACATTCAGTACTTC.